Shown below are 25 T cell receptor beta chains from a single sample sequenced in a study of metastatic and nonmetastatic thyroid tumors. From the PCR reads, TCRdb re-called clones with MiXCR. Here the sample spans some 26,000 clones, over 25% being singletons. Each patient went into thyroid surgery without having received any treatment. Sequencing was carried out using blood. These receptors were collected from a male donor with papillary thyroid cancer or a benign thyroid nodule (not recorded which). Some clones in this sample may be carry-over from other donors' samples.

This clone was seen repeatedly, ten times or more. The V gene is TRBV28, the J gene TRBJ1-5; unclear D gene. Germline V gene data show CDR1 as MDHEN and CDR2 as SYDVKM. Trimming pared 8 bases from V and 7 bases from J, leaving 12 bases between. The CDR3 has 12 residues. The CDR3 protein is CASLSLTQPQHF. CDR3 DNA: TGTGCCAGCCTTAGCCTAACCCAGCCCCAGCATTTT.

Concerning this clone: This CDR3 fails to terminate in the conserved phenylalanine or tryptophan, so it likely reflects a read error. Because the CDR3's place on the DNA is in doubt, the DNA is left out and the CDR3 is given as listed by TCRdb. J is TRBJ1-4 and V is TRBV28. The CDR3 length equals 16 residues, ends included. The germline V gene has CDR1 MDHEN and CDR2 SYDVKM. The CDR3 loop is CASSPAYRATNEKLLC.

This clone came up a few times. The V gene is TRBV6-2 or TRBV6-3, the J gene TRBJ2-6; the D gene is possibly TRBD1 (5 bases). The V and J ends lost 5 bases and 1 base respectively, with 9 bases between them. In germline, CDR1 is MNHEY, CDR2 SVGEGT. This CDR3 is built from 15 residues. The CDR3 here is CASSAKGSGANVLTF. In DNA form, the CDR3 reads TGTGCCAGCAGTGCAAAGGGGTCTGGGGCCAACGTCCTGACTTTC.

This clone is medium-sized (0.01 to 0.1%) within its sample. The chain links TRBV2 to TRBJ2-2; weak D call: TRBD1 (5 bases). Germline values: CDR1 SNHLY, CDR2 FYNNEI. The CDR3 is 15 residues long. V lost 6 bases, J lost 6 bases, and 17 bases lay in between. CDR3 amino acids: CASRGQTGSAGELFF. CDR3 sequence (DNA): TGTGCCAGCAGAGGACAAACGGGCAGTGCCGGGGAGCTGTTTTTT.

In regard to this clone: Since no conserved phenylalanine or tryptophan closes the CDR3, a read error is the likely cause. For the CDR3, the DNA is TGTGCCAGCATTTCTCGACAGGGTAGGAATCAGCCCCAGCATTCT. As protein: CASISRQGRNQPQHS. V and J are TRBV2 and TRBJ1-5; TRBD1 matches 7 bases. V shed 7 bases, J shed 4 bases, and the junction held 10 bases outside the gene matches. In germline, CDR1 is SNHLY, CDR2 FYNNEI. The CDR3 loop spans 15 amino acids.

This clone was counted at least ten times. This rearrangement joins TRBV5-1 to TRBJ2-1, with 15 bases matching TRBD2. Germline values: CDR1 SGHRS, CDR2 YFSETQ. V was clipped by 3 bases and J by 7 bases; unmatched bases: 11. There are 18 residues in the CDR3. The CDR3 region is CASSSRTSGRARFNEQFF. The CDR3 coding sequence is TGCGCCAGCAGCTCAAGGACTAGCGGGAGGGCCAGGTTTAATGAGCAGTTCTTC.

The chain has TRBV20-1 and TRBJ2-1, with 10 bases lining up with TRBD2. The germline V gene encodes CDR1 DFQATT and CDR2 SNEGSKA (reference sequence). The ends lost 7 bases at V and 7 bases at J; junction bases unmatched: 13. This CDR3 contains 15 residues. CDR3 sequence reads: CSDPRLAGGPNEQFF. CDR3 nucleotides: TGCAGTGATCCACGATTAGCGGGAGGACCAAATGAGCAGTTCTTC.

In this sample, this clone turned up many times. This chain joins TRBV4-2 and TRBJ1-5; D gene ambiguous. Trimming removed 4 bases from V and 4 bases from J, with 26 bases in between. Germline-derived CDR1 and CDR2 are LGHNA and YNFKEQ. This CDR3 contains 19 residues. The DNA for the CDR3 is TGTGCCAGCAGCCTCCCGGGAAGACCGACGGGCCGGGGAAATCAGCCCCAGCATTTT. It is translated as CASSLPGRPTGRGNQPQHF.

This clone was seen repeatedly, ten times or more. This chain uses TRBV18 with TRBJ2-1; 9 bases are a match to TRBD1. The CDR3 covers 14 residues. The germline CDR1 and CDR2 sequences are KGHSH and LQKENI. J gave up 10 bases and V 8 bases, and 12 bases lay outside the gene matches. The CDR3 DNA sequence: TGTGCCAGCGTCCGGGACAGGGATGTTCGGGAGCAGTTCTTC. Its protein is CASVRDRDVREQFF.

Many counts were recorded for this clone. V is TRBV4-2 and J is TRBJ1-3; D remains ambiguous. The germline CDR1 and CDR2 sequences are LGHNA and YNFKEQ. The CDR3 extends over 15 amino acids. The ends were cut back, 3 bases at V and 4 bases at J, with 13 bases in the middle. The DNA of the CDR3 is TGTGCCAGCAGCCAGGGTCTTTCCTCGGGAAACACCATATATTTT. Residues: CASSQGLSSGNTIYF.

This clone showed up many times. The J gene is TRBJ2-1, the V gene TRBV15; D remains ambiguous. Trimming removed 1 base from V and 8 bases from J, with 18 bases in between. The CDR3 spans 16 residues. Germline loops: CDR1 LNHNV, CDR2 YYDKDF (reference sequence). The CDR3 is CATSRGRVAGLDEQFF. The DNA for the CDR3 is TGTGCCACCAGCAGAGGAAGGGTAGCAGGTTTGGATGAGCAGTTCTTC.

This clone was seen only once. The chain has TRBV11-2 and TRBJ1-6; 10 bases align to TRBD1. V shed 2 bases and J 8 bases; nucleotides not matched to a gene: 9. This CDR3 comprises 17 residues. In germline, CDR1 is SGHAT, CDR2 FQNNGV. The CDR3 DNA reads TGTGCCAGCAGCTTAATAGGGAGAGGGACAGGGGATTCACCCCTCCACTTT. It codes for CASSLIGRGTGDSPLHF.

On this clone itself: A junction end diverges from the germline sequence, so it may reflect a read error. V is TRBV5-1 and J is TRBJ1-1, with a weak D call TRBD1 (6 bases). CDR3 length: 15 residues. Germline V gene data show CDR1 as SGHRS and CDR2 as YFSETQ. The CDR3 coding sequence is TGCGCCAGCAGCTCCCAGTCTGCTGGGGACACCGAAGCTTTCTTT. Its protein product is CASSSQSAGDTEAFF.

This clone was found a few times. The J gene is TRBJ2-2, the V gene TRBV6-1; TRBD2 is a possible D gene (5 bases). The CDR3 is made up of 13 amino acids. Trimming took off 7 bases at V and 6 bases at J, with 12 bases between the two ends. Germline V gene lookup returns CDR1 MNHNS and CDR2 SASEGT. CDR3 in amino acids: CASNTGSAGELFF. The CDR3 DNA reads as TGTGCCAGCAACACGGGATCGGCCGGGGAGCTGTTTTTT.

This clone was seen ten or more times. The chain carries TRBV5-6 and TRBJ2-3; 9 bases are a match to TRBD1. With 4 bases clipped from V and 6 bases from J, the junction kept 12 bases outside the gene matches. CDR1 SGHDT and CDR2 YYEEEE come from the germline V gene. The CDR3 totals 16 residues. CDR3 coding DNA: TGTGCCAGCAGCGCAATCACAGGGGGCCGTAGGGATACGCAGTATTTT. Its translation is CASSAITGGRRDTQYF.

Comment on this clone: Mismatch with germline at one junction end may stem from a read error. The CDR3 loop reads CASSTRDIGPDTQYF. CDR3 coding DNA: TGCGCCAGCAGCACCCGGGACATCGGGCCAGATACGCAGTATTTT. V gene TRBV9 combines with J gene TRBJ2-3, with D perhaps matching TRBD1 (6 bases). The CDR3 loop spans 15 amino acids. Germline CDR1 SGDLS, CDR2 YYNGEE.

This chain links TRBV6-4 with TRBJ2-7, with TRBD2 matching 9 bases. The ends lost 0 bases at V and 3 bases at J; junction bases unmatched: 12. The germline gives CDR1 MRHNA, CDR2 SNTAGT. There are 18 residues in the CDR3. The DNA for the CDR3 is TGTGCCAGCAGTGACTCGATCCGGCGGGAGGGAGGTGTCTACGAGCAGTACTTC. This gives the protein CASSDSIRREGGVYEQYF.

This clone was counted many times. V is TRBV11-2 and J is TRBJ1-1; D gene uncertain. The V and J ends lost 0 bases and 0 bases respectively, with 5 bases between them. CDR1 is SGHAT and CDR2 is FQNNGV in the germline V gene. There are 14 residues in the CDR3. The CDR3, as DNA: TGTGCCAGCAGCTTAGAGTGGGTGAACACTGAAGCTTTCTTT. Translating gives CASSLEWVNTEAFF.

Remarks on this clone: Just one base apart from a much larger clone, this may be a read error. The rearrangement joins TRBV5-1 to TRBJ2-7; 12 bases are shared with TRBD1. Looked up from germline, CDR1 is SGHRS and CDR2 is YFSETQ. There are 14 residues in the CDR3. CDR3 in DNA: TGCGCCGGCAGCTTGGGACAGGGGGCGTGCGAGCAGTACTTC. It yields the protein CAGSLGQGACEQYF.

This clone was counted at least ten times. The CDR3 spells CASSQDGGGGSGSRNEQFF. The CDR3 bases are TGCGCCAGCAGCCAAGACGGGGGGGGCGGGAGCGGGAGTAGGAATGAGCAGTTCTTC. This chain uses TRBV4-1 with TRBJ2-1; 8 bases align to TRBD2. The CDR3 runs to 19 residues. Per the germline V gene, CDR1 is MGHRA and CDR2 is YSYEKL. With V trimmed by 0 bases and J by 7 bases, 17 bases remained unmatched.

This clone was counted ten times or more. The chain is built from TRBV28 and TRBJ2-1; D not certain. V was trimmed by 5 bases and J by 10 bases, leaving 15 bases between them. The CDR3 spans 13 residues. CDR1 is MDHEN and CDR2 is SYDVKM in the germline V gene. The CDR3 DNA reads as TGTGCCAGCAGTACAAAGGACCCCCACGAGCAGTTCTTC. Protein product: CASSTKDPHEQFF.

This chain uses TRBV6-1 with TRBJ2-7; D might be TRBD2 (7 bases). The germline CDR1 and CDR2 sequences are MNHNS and SASEGT. The V end lost 3 bases, the J end lost 2 bases, and 17 bases lay between the germline ends. The CDR3 runs to 16 residues. CDR3: CASSDPKGGAAYEQYF. The CDR3 DNA follows: TGTGCCAGCAGTGACCCCAAGGGGGGGGCCGCCTACGAGCAGTACTTC.

This clone counts as medium-sized. V is TRBV24-1 and J is TRBJ2-2, with 9 bases aligning to TRBD2. The germline V gene has CDR1 KGHDR and CDR2 SFDVKD. This CDR3 has 16 residues. The V segment lost 2 bases and the J segment 6 bases; nucleotides outside the gene matches: 6. CDR3 region: CATSDSAGGRPGELFF. Here the CDR3 DNA reads TGTGCCACCAGTGATTCGGCGGGAGGGCGGCCCGGGGAGCTGTTTTTT.

This clone was observed at least ten times. The V and J genes are TRBV4-2 and TRBJ2-3; 8 nucleotides match TRBD2. The CDR3 consists of 14 residues. J lost 7 bases, V lost 4 bases, and 7 bases had no gene match. Germline loops: CDR1 LGHNA, CDR2 YNFKEQ. The CDR3 coding sequence is TGTGCCAGCAGCCGAGGGGTAGCGGGATATACGCAGTATTTT. Translation gives CASSRGVAGYTQYF.

With respect to this clone: An end of the junction does not agree with germline; a read error may underlie this. The V call is TRBV20-1, the J call TRBJ2-1; 8 nucleotides match TRBD2. The CDR3 runs to 15 residues. The V gene's germline CDR1 is DFQATT and CDR2 SNEGSKA (reference sequence). The CDR3 bases are TGCAGTGGCGTTGTCCACTGGCGGGAGGACCATGAGCAGTTATTC. It codes for CSGVVHWREDHEQLF.